This passage covers 19 T cell receptor beta chains from one sample sequenced in a study of blood T cell repertoires in COVID-19. Sequencing was performed with immunoSEQ multiplex PCR; in TCRdb, only in-frame clones are kept and a portion is missing. The sample lists roughly 500,000 clones; 88% were seen once. Sequenced material: PBMCs or T cells enriched from blood (not recorded which). The source of these receptors is a middle-aged woman who had recovered from COVID-19.

The chain joins TRBV19 to TRBJ1-5; no firm D call. CDR1 and CDR2 (germline): LNHDA, SQIVND (reference sequence). The germline V and J ends were trimmed by 7 bases and 0 bases, with 10 bases remaining between them. This CDR3 contains 14 residues. The CDR3 sequence: CASMRPYSNQPQHF. CDR3 coding DNA: TGTGCCAGTATGCGTCCGTATAGCAATCAGCCCCAGCATTTT.

The V call is TRBV14, the J call TRBJ1-1; TRBD1 is a possible D gene (5 bases). From germline, CDR1 is SGHDN and CDR2 FVKESK. The V end was cut by 1 base, the J end by 6 bases, with 15 bases between. The CDR3 runs 15 residues. DNA for the CDR3: TGTGCCAGCAGCCAAGCAGGGATGTACTCTTCTGAAGCTTTCTTT. This translates into CASSQAGMYSSEAFF.

This clone was counted a few times. Other DNA sequences within the sample encode an identical CDR3. The rearrangement joins TRBV7-6 to TRBJ1-1; D might be TRBD1 (5 bases). V lost 0 bases and J 0 bases, leaving 8 bases between the germline ends. Germline V gene lookup returns CDR1 SGHVS and CDR2 FNYEAQ. CDR3 length: 15 amino acids. DNA for the CDR3: TGTGCCAGCAGCTTAGCGCAGGGTATGAACACTGAAGCTTTCTTT. It yields the protein CASSLAQGMNTEAFF.

This chain connects TRBV2 to TRBJ2-3, with D unclear. Germline CDR1 and CDR2: SNHLY and FYNNEI. V was trimmed by 8 bases and J by 2 bases, leaving 2 bases between them. This CDR3 has 10 residues. Here the CDR3 reads CASLTDTQYF. CDR3 coding DNA: TGTGCCAGCCTCACAGATACGCAGTATTTT.

The V gene is TRBV27, the J gene TRBJ1-2; D unresolved. The CDR3 runs 13 residues. CDR1 MNHEY and CDR2 SMNVEV come from the germline V gene (reference sequence). The ends were cut back, 2 bases at V and 6 bases at J, with 10 bases in the middle. This CDR3 is CASSLRRSDGYTF. DNA for the CDR3: TGTGCCAGCAGTTTACGGCGGTCGGATGGCTACACCTTC.

The V call is TRBV7-2, the J call TRBJ1-5; unclear D gene. The CDR3 runs to 12 residues. Germline assignment: CDR1 SGHTA and CDR2 FQGNSA. Trimming took 3 bases from V and 11 from J, leaving 11 bases between them. In DNA, the CDR3 is TGTGCCAGCAGCTTCTCGGGAGGGACCCAGCATTTT. It translates to CASSFSGGTQHF.

The chain links TRBV5-1 to TRBJ2-3, with 12 bases matching TRBD2. The junction had 5 bases not matched to a gene; V was cut back by 5 bases and J by 4 bases. The CDR3 is 15 amino acids. CDR1 is SGHRS, CDR2 YFSETQ, per germline. The CDR3 DNA reads TGCGCCAGCAGGACTAGCGGGAGCAGGGCAGATACGCAGTATTTT. The encoded protein is CASRTSGSRADTQYF. The full variable domain, in which reference TRBV5-1 and TRBJ2-3 provide the parts outside the CDR3, is KAGVTQTPRYLIKTRGQQVTLSCSPISGHRSVSWYQQTPGQGLQFLFEYFSETQRNKGNFPGRFSGRQFSNSRSEMNVSTLELGDSALYLCASRTSGSRADTQYFGPGTRLTVL.

The J gene is TRBJ2-4, the V gene TRBV7-9; D not resolved. CDR3 length: 18 amino acids. V lost 1 base and J 8 bases, leaving 24 bases between the germline ends. The germline V gene encodes CDR1 SEHNR and CDR2 FQNEAQ (reference sequence). CDR3 in amino acids: CASSLGGFSQRFLDIQYF. For the CDR3, the DNA is TGTGCCAGCAGCTTAGGAGGATTTAGTCAACGTTTCCTGGACATTCAGTACTTC.

The chain employs TRBV5-1 and TRBJ1-1; tentative D call: TRBD1 (6 bases). In germline, CDR1 is SGHRS, CDR2 YFSETQ. V dropped 3 bases and J dropped 8 bases, with 11 bases sitting between them. This CDR3 is 12 amino acids long. The CDR3 coding sequence is TGCGCCAGCAGCTCACAGGGAATGGAAGCTTTCTTT. Amino acid sequence: CASSSQGMEAFF.

In its sample, this clone was seen a few times. The chain links TRBV30 to TRBJ1-2; D gene unclear. The CDR3 has 12 residues. Looked up from germline, CDR1 is GTSNPN and CDR2 is SVGIG (reference sequence). The V and J ends lost 3 bases and 7 bases respectively, with 12 bases between them. The CDR3 spells CAWRPPGSGYTF. CDR3 sequence (DNA): TGTGCCTGGAGACCGCCCGGGAGTGGCTACACCTTC.

This sequence joins TRBV24-1 and TRBJ1-2; 10 bases are a match to TRBD1. With 4 bases clipped from V and 2 bases from J, the junction kept 9 bases outside the gene matches. This CDR3 comprises 17 residues. Germline V lookup: CDR1 KGHDR, CDR2 SFDVKD. The CDR3 spells CATSDRGTGAGNYGYTF. As DNA, the CDR3 is TGTGCCACCAGTGACCGCGGGACAGGGGCCGGGAACTATGGCTACACCTTC.

This rearrangement joins TRBV6-2 or TRBV6-3 to TRBJ2-3; 7 nucleotides line up with TRBD2. Losses at the gene ends were 2 bases for V and 0 bases for J; bases not matched to a gene: 14. Germline CDR1 is MNHEY and CDR2 is SVGEGT. This CDR3 is built from 19 residues. Written as DNA, the CDR3 is TGTGCCAGCAGTTACGATGAGGCGGGAGAATTACTGAGCACAGATACGCAGTATTTT. Protein: CASSYDEAGELLSTDTQYF.

The rearrangement joins TRBV25-1 to TRBJ1-4; 11 positions agree with TRBD1. This CDR3 comprises 16 residues. The V segment lost 4 bases and the J segment 7 bases; nucleotides outside the gene matches: 8. CDR1 and CDR2 (germline): MGHDK, SYGVNS. CDR3 sequence (DNA): TGTGCCAGCAGTGTAGCTTTGGGGACAGGGGGTGAAAAACTGTTTTTT. This encodes CASSVALGTGGEKLFF. The full variable domain, rest sourced from reference TRBV25-1 and TRBJ1-4, is EADIYQTPRYLVIGTGKKITLECSQTMGHDKMYWYQQDPGMELHLIHYSYGVNSTEKGDLSSESTVSRIRTEHFPLTLESARPSHTSQYLCASSVALGTGGEKLFFGSGTQLSVL.

The chain joins TRBV4-2 to TRBJ2-1; 12 positions agree with TRBD2. The CDR3 has 19 amino acids. Per the germline V gene, CDR1 is LGHNA and CDR2 is YNFKEQ. V lost 3 bases and J lost 4; bases outside the gene matches: 13. DNA for the CDR3: TGTGCCAGCAGCCATCTTCCCGGCTCCGGGACTAGCGGGTACAATGAGCAGTTCTTC. Protein: CASSHLPGSGTSGYNEQFF.

The chain combines TRBV6-2 or TRBV6-3 with TRBJ2-7; 11 nucleotides align to TRBD2. After removal of 4 bases from V and 7 bases from J, the junction contained 9 bases not matched to a gene. The CDR3 has 15 amino acids. The V gene's germline CDR1 is MNHEY and CDR2 SVGEGT. CDR3 protein: CASSSFRLAGREQYF. The CDR3 bases are TGTGCCAGCAGTTCCTTCAGACTAGCGGGAAGAGAGCAGTACTTC.

This chain links TRBV20-1 with TRBJ2-7; 12 nucleotides align to TRBD2. The V segment lost 6 bases and the J segment 2 bases; nucleotides outside the gene matches: 8. The germline V gene has CDR1 DFQATT and CDR2 SNEGSKA (reference sequence). The CDR3 totals 15 residues. CDR3 in amino acids: CSASKLAGGPYEQYF. Written as DNA, the CDR3 is TGCAGTGCCAGTAAACTAGCGGGAGGCCCCTACGAGCAGTACTTC.

The chain joins TRBV6-2 or TRBV6-3 to TRBJ2-7, with D perhaps matching TRBD1 (6 bases). The V end lost 5 bases, the J end lost 3 bases, and 14 bases lay between the germline ends. The CDR3 is 14 amino acids. Looked up from germline, CDR1 is MNHEY and CDR2 is SVGEGT. The CDR3 here is CASSPPRQDYEQYF. The CDR3 DNA is TGTGCCAGCAGTCCACCTAGACAGGACTACGAGCAGTACTTC.

The gene calls are TRBV6-5 and TRBJ2-1, with TRBD2 identical over 10 bases. J gave up 7 bases and V 2 bases, and 8 bases lay outside the gene matches. The length of the CDR3 is 16 residues. Germline V lookup: CDR1 MNHEY, CDR2 SVGAGI. This CDR3 reads CASSYRILAGINEQFF. As DNA, the CDR3 is TGTGCCAGCAGTTACAGGATACTAGCGGGGATTAATGAGCAGTTCTTC.

This CDR3 is CASSRPQGTKAFF. The CDR3 nucleotides are TGTGCCAGCAGCCGCCCCCAGGGAACGAAAGCTTTCTTT. The genes are TRBV27 and TRBJ1-1; possible D gene TRBD1, 5 bases. Germline CDR1 reads MNHEY; CDR2 reads SMNVEV (reference sequence). The germline V and J ends were trimmed by 6 bases and 9 bases, with 17 bases remaining between them. This CDR3 spans 13 amino acids.